This entry lists 20 T cell receptor beta chains sequenced from one sample in a study of blood T cell repertoires in COVID-19. Sequencing was performed with immunoSEQ multiplex PCR; in TCRdb, only in-frame clones are kept and a portion is missing. The table lists approximately 120,000 clones, about 85% of them singletons. Sequenced material: peripheral blood. These receptors all stem from a man aged 55 to 70 with acute or convalescent COVID-19.

V is TRBV7-9 and J is TRBJ1-1; D might be TRBD1 (6 bases). Germline CDR1 SEHNR, CDR2 FQNEAQ (reference sequence). The CDR3 covers 14 residues. The ends were cut back, 5 bases at V and 1 base at J, with 11 bases in the middle. The DNA of the CDR3 is TGTGCCAGCAGCCAACAGGGTCCGAACACTGAAGCTTTCTTT. The encoded protein is CASSQQGPNTEAFF.

The chain's CDR3 is CASSITPRAVGELFF. The CDR3 DNA follows: TGTGCCAGTAGTATCACCCCCCGCGCTGTCGGGGAGCTGTTTTTT. The chain carries TRBV19 and TRBJ2-2; no clear D. Deletions cut 3 bases from V and 7 bases from J, with 15 bases between. CDR1 is LNHDA and CDR2 is SQIVND in the germline V gene (reference sequence). The CDR3 extends over 15 amino acids.

The V gene is TRBV27, the J gene TRBJ1-2; the match to TRBD1 covers 10 bases. The germline gives CDR1 MNHEY, CDR2 SMNVEV (reference sequence). V dropped 5 bases and J dropped 8; count of bases not matched to a gene: 8. The CDR3 runs to 14 residues. Written as DNA, the CDR3 is TGTGCCAGCAGTCCCGGGACAGGGGTGCGGGGCTACACCTTC. Translation gives CASSPGTGVRGYTF.

This chain joins TRBV5-1 and TRBJ2-7; 7 nucleotides agree with TRBD1. CDR1 is SGHRS, CDR2 YFSETQ, per germline. V dropped 0 bases and J dropped 3; count of bases not matched to a gene: 6. This CDR3 is built from 15 residues. The CDR3 nucleotides read TGCGCCAGCAGCTTGGTCCCAGGGGGTGGCTACGAGCAGTACTTC. As protein: CASSLVPGGGYEQYF.

This clone occurred a few times. The genes are TRBV7-9 and TRBJ1-1, with 10 bases matching TRBD1. CDR3 length: 15 amino acids. Germline V lookup: CDR1 SEHNR, CDR2 FQNEAQ (reference sequence). The V gene end was trimmed by 4 bases and the J gene end by 7 bases; junction bases not matched to a gene: 9. CDR3 in amino acids: CASSYRQGAPNEAFF. The CDR3, as DNA: TGTGCCAGCAGCTATCGACAGGGGGCCCCAAATGAAGCTTTCTTT.

CDR3 amino acids: CASTRGGASYGYTF. CDR3 bases: TGTGCCAGCACTCGTGGAGGGGCTTCCTATGGCTACACCTTC. The chain recombines TRBV2 with TRBJ1-2; a weak D match, TRBD1 (5 bases). V was cut by 7 bases and J by 4 bases, with 16 bases left in between. Germline V gives CDR1 SNHLY, CDR2 FYNNEI. This CDR3 is built from 14 residues.

Turning to this clone: Other DNA variants within this sample encode the same CDR3. DNA for the CDR3: TGTGCCAGCAGCGCCGGGACAGGGGGGTTCTACGAGCAGTACTTC. It translates to CASSAGTGGFYEQYF. This chain connects TRBV9 to TRBJ2-7; 11 nucleotides align to TRBD1. The CDR3 length is 15 residues. In germline, CDR1 is SGDLS, CDR2 YYNGEE. Losses at the gene ends were 3 bases for V and 3 bases for J; bases not matched to a gene: 5.

The V call is TRBV11-3, the J call TRBJ1-2, with a weak D call TRBD1 (6 bases). Germline lookup yields CDR1 SGHNT and CDR2 YENEEA. V was cut by 0 bases and J by 7 bases, with 9 bases left in between. The CDR3 length is 13 residues. The CDR3 DNA is TGTGCCAGCAGCTTAGACGGGGGGCTTGGCTACACCTTC. The encoded protein is CASSLDGGLGYTF.

This sequence joins TRBV6-5 and TRBJ2-3; tentative D call: TRBD2 (7 bases). Germline CDR1 and CDR2: MNHEY and SVGAGI. This CDR3 has 14 amino acids. V lost 6 bases to trimming and J lost 4 bases, with 14 bases between them. CDR3 sequence (DNA): TGTGCCAGCAGGCCCGGGGGGCGGCCAGATACGCAGTATTTT. Translation: CASRPGGRPDTQYF.

CDR3 loop: CASLARTGREQYF. In nucleotides, the CDR3 is TGTGCCAGCTTGGCCCGTACAGGGCGCGAGCAGTACTTC. The J gene is TRBJ2-7, the V gene TRBV7-9, with D perhaps matching TRBD1 (6 bases). The CDR3 covers 13 residues. Looked up from germline, CDR1 is SEHNR and CDR2 is FQNEAQ (reference sequence). V was trimmed by 8 bases and J by 6 bases, leaving 17 bases between them.

The CDR3, as DNA: TGTGCCACTAACAAACTACTAGCGGGGTTTGGTGAGCAGTTCTTC. Amino acid sequence: CATNKLLAGFGEQFF. This rearrangement joins TRBV28 to TRBJ2-1; 10 bases map to TRBD2. The germline CDR1 and CDR2 sequences are MDHEN and SYDVKM. The CDR3 has 15 amino acids. Trimming at V came to 10 bases and at J to 9 bases, leaving 15 bases not matched to a gene. The full variable domain, with the rest looked up from reference TRBV28 and TRBJ2-1, is DVKVTQSSRYLVKRTGEKVFLECVQDMDHENMFWYRQDPGLGLRLIYFSYDVKMKEKGDIPEGYSVSREKKERFSLILESASTNQTSMYLCATNKLLAGFGEQFFGPGTRLTVL.

V gene TRBV28 combines with J gene TRBJ1-5; D uncertain. The V gene lost 6 bases and the J gene lost 3 bases, with 12 bases spanning the gap. From germline, CDR1 is MDHEN and CDR2 SYDVKM. This CDR3 is 14 amino acids long. As DNA, the CDR3 is TGTGCCAGCAGCCTAGAAATGGTCAATCAGCCCCAGCATTTT. It codes for CASSLEMVNQPQHF.

The chain links TRBV7-8 to TRBJ2-1, with D perhaps matching TRBD2 (5 bases). V was cut by 7 bases and J by 2 bases, with 15 bases left in between. Germline V gene data show CDR1 as SGHVS and CDR2 as FQNEAQ. This CDR3 region has 15 residues. The CDR3 DNA sequence: TGTGCCAGCACCCCCTTTCGGGAAGCCTACAATGAGCAGTTCTTC. This codes for CASTPFREAYNEQFF.

This chain uses TRBV2 with TRBJ1-2; TRBD1 matches at 7 bases. CDR1 is SNHLY, CDR2 FYNNEI, per germline. V lost 6 bases, J lost 5 bases, and 3 bases stayed unmatched. The length of the CDR3 is 12 residues. CDR3 region: CASRQGGYGYTF. CDR3 in DNA: TGTGCCAGCAGGCAGGGGGGTTATGGCTACACCTTC.

This chain links TRBV5-1 with TRBJ1-6; TRBD1 might be the D (6 bases). Between the trimmed V and J ends, which lost 4 bases and 10 bases, there was a span of 15 bases. The CDR3 spans 14 residues. Germline assignment: CDR1 SGHRS and CDR2 YFSETQ. The chain's CDR3 is CASSPQGNESPLHF. The CDR3 DNA reads as TGCGCCAGCAGCCCACAGGGAAATGAGTCACCCCTCCACTTT.

Ten or more counts support this clone. The V gene is TRBV4-1, the J gene TRBJ1-3; D is ambiguous. The V and J ends lost 5 bases and 3 bases respectively, with 11 bases between them. In germline, CDR1 is MGHRA, CDR2 YSYEKL. The CDR3 contains 14 residues. CDR3 amino acids: CASSSPKSGNTIYF. CDR3 DNA sequence: TGCGCCAGCAGCTCCCCCAAGAGTGGAAACACCATATATTTT.

Only one count was recorded for this clone. This chain connects TRBV6-6 to TRBJ2-7; 13 bases align to TRBD2. The V segment lost 4 bases and the J segment 3 bases; nucleotides outside the gene matches: 6. CDR3 length equals 16 residues. Germline assignment: CDR1 MNHNY and CDR2 SVGAGI (reference sequence). The CDR3 sequence is CASSWGTSGIDYEQYF. The CDR3 DNA reads TGTGCCAGCAGTTGGGGGACTAGCGGGATTGACTACGAGCAGTACTTC.

V gene TRBV10-3 combines with J gene TRBJ2-7, with D possibly being TRBD2 (6 bases). V gave up 2 bases and J gave up 2 bases, with 7 bases separating them. The CDR3 covers 13 residues. Germline V gives CDR1 ENHRY, CDR2 SYGVKD. The CDR3 bases are TGTGCCATCAGTGAGGGGGGGACCTACGAGCAGTACTTC. Protein product: CAISEGGTYEQYF.

The chain links TRBV5-4 to TRBJ2-1, with 9 bases lining up with TRBD2. The CDR3 is 16 amino acids. Germline V CDR1 and CDR2: SGHNT, YYREEE (reference sequence). V trimming: 2 bases; J trimming: 9 bases; junction bases outside the gene matches: 12. CDR3 DNA sequence: TGTGCCAGCAGCTTAGGAGGTCTAGCGGGGCGGGGTGAGCAGTTCTTC. Translating gives CASSLGGLAGRGEQFF.

The chain joins TRBV18 to TRBJ1-5; D is undetermined. The CDR3 contains 14 residues. The germline CDR1 and CDR2 sequences are KGHSH and LQKENI. V was clipped by 2 bases and J by 7 bases, with 12 bases between them. This CDR3 is CASSPGSADQPQHF. Here the CDR3 DNA reads TGTGCCAGCTCACCAGGGAGTGCGGACCAGCCCCAGCATTTT.